Each of the 26 T cell receptor beta chains below was sequenced from the same sample in a study of OX40 agonist ivuxolimab in advanced cancers. Assay: immunoSEQ multiplex PCR; the TCRdb copy retains only in-frame clones and omits some. Of 65,000 to 75,000 clones in the sample, roughly 85% were seen once. The sample consisted of CD4+ or CD8+ T cells sorted from blood, taken in a trial of the OX40 agonist ivuxolimab. These receptor sequences come from an adult with an advanced solid tumor such as melanoma, head and neck, liver or kidney cancer.

The chain is built from TRBV7-8 and TRBJ2-2; 10 positions agree with TRBD1. The CDR3 has 15 amino acids. Germline V gene data show CDR1 as SGHVS and CDR2 as FQNEAQ. The V and J ends lost 5 bases and 5 bases, in that order; junction bases with no gene match: 5. The CDR3 spells CASSKGGQGTGELFF. CDR3 nucleotide sequence: TGTGCCAGCAGCAAGGGGGGACAGGGGACCGGGGAGCTGTTTTTT.

This chain connects TRBV7-8 to TRBJ2-7, with 14 bases aligning to TRBD2. The junction had 1 base not matched to a gene; V was cut back by 2 bases and J by 4 bases. CDR1 and CDR2 (germline): SGHVS, FQNEAQ. The CDR3 contains 15 residues. For the CDR3, the DNA is TGTGCCAGCAGCTTAAGACTAGCGGGAGGGTACGAGCAGTACTTC. Encoded protein: CASSLRLAGGYEQYF.

The gene calls are TRBV5-4 and TRBJ1-2; no definite D call. CDR1 is SGHNT, CDR2 YYREEE, per germline (reference sequence). This CDR3 contains 13 residues. V lost 0 bases and J lost 8, with 11 bases in between. CDR3 region: CASSLAGALGYTF. CDR3 coding DNA: TGTGCCAGCAGCTTGGCAGGCGCCTTGGGCTACACCTTC.

The chain combines TRBV28 with TRBJ2-7; D gene unclear. Trimming removed 4 bases from V and 7 bases from J, with 11 bases in between. CDR3 length equals 12 residues. Germline loops: CDR1 MDHEN, CDR2 SYDVKM. The CDR3, as DNA: TGTGCCAGCAGTTCAGAGTTTATGGAGCAGTACTTC. This gives the protein CASSSEFMEQYF.

The V call is TRBV9, the J call TRBJ1-4; D is possibly TRBD1 (6 bases). V lost 4 bases to trimming and J lost 8 bases, with 15 bases between them. Germline V gene sequence: CDR1 SGDLS, CDR2 YYNGEE. CDR3 length: 14 residues. CDR3 protein: CASSPAGGREKLFF. DNA for the CDR3: TGTGCCAGCAGCCCTGCCGGGGGGCGGGAAAAACTGTTTTTT.

The chain is built from TRBV28 and TRBJ2-1, with 7 bases lining up with TRBD1. Germline-derived CDR1 and CDR2 are MDHEN and SYDVKM. The V gene end was trimmed by 5 bases and the J gene end by 7 bases; junction bases not matched to a gene: 8. The CDR3 is 14 residues long. For the CDR3, the DNA is TGTGCCAGCAGTCCGTCCCGGGACAGAAATGAGCAGTTCTTC. This gives the protein CASSPSRDRNEQFF.

This chain connects TRBV7-2 to TRBJ1-1, with D possibly matching TRBD1 (6 bases). Germline V lookup: CDR1 SGHTA, CDR2 FQGNSA. Between the trimmed V and J ends, which lost 4 bases and 0 bases, there was a span of 12 bases. The CDR3 runs to 15 residues. The CDR3 here is CASSSGVRMNTEAFF. In DNA form, the CDR3 reads TGTGCCAGCAGCTCAGGGGTTCGAATGAACACTGAAGCTTTCTTT.

The chain couples TRBV18 to TRBJ2-5; D is uncertain. V was cut by 3 bases and J by 3 bases, with 2 bases left in between. The CDR3 contains 11 residues. Germline CDR1 is KGHSH and CDR2 is LQKENI. The CDR3 region is CASSPKETQYF. CDR3 sequence (DNA): TGTGCCAGCTCACCCAAAGAGACCCAGTACTTC. Filled out from reference TRBV18 and TRBJ2-5, the complete variable domain reads NAGVMQNPRHLVRRRGQEARLRCSPMKGHSHVYWYRQLPEEGLKFMVYLQKENIIDESGMPKERFSAEFPKEGPSILRIQQVVRGDSAAYFCASSPKETQYFGPGTRLLVL.

The V call is TRBV5-4, the J call TRBJ2-3; 9 nucleotides align to TRBD2. In germline, CDR1 is SGHNT, CDR2 YYREEE (reference sequence). V trimming: 4 bases; J trimming: 2 bases; junction bases outside the gene matches: 8. The CDR3 spans 16 residues. The CDR3 here is CASSTPSGDDTDTQYF. CDR3 DNA: TGTGCCAGCAGCACCCCTAGCGGGGACGACACAGATACGCAGTATTTT. The entire variable domain, with the rest obtained from reference TRBV5-4 and TRBJ2-3, is as follows: ETGVTQSPTHLIKTRGQQVTLRCSSQSGHNTVSWYQQALGQGPQFIFQYYREEENGRGNFPPRFSGLQFPNYSSELNVNALELDDSALYLCASSTPSGDDTDTQYFGPGTRLTVL.

The gene calls are TRBV28 and TRBJ2-5; D tentatively fits TRBD1 or TRBD2 (5 bases each). CDR3 size: 14 residues. V shed 5 bases and J shed 7 bases, with 17 bases lying between them. CDR1 is MDHEN and CDR2 is SYDVKM in the germline V gene. The CDR3 reads CASSTRQRPGTQYF. The CDR3 DNA reads as TGTGCCAGCAGTACCAGACAGCGGCCGGGGACCCAGTACTTC.

This sequence joins TRBV28 and TRBJ2-7, with D unresolved. V lost 1 base to trimming and J lost 3 bases, with 4 bases between them. CDR1 MDHEN and CDR2 SYDVKM come from the germline V gene. This CDR3 is 12 amino acids long. This CDR3 reads CASSLSGYEQYF. The CDR3 coding sequence is TGTGCCAGCAGTTTATCCGGCTACGAGCAGTACTTC.

The gene calls are TRBV11-1 and TRBJ2-2; weak D call: TRBD2 (7 bases). Trimming took 7 bases from V and 4 from J, leaving 19 bases between them. Germline CDR1 is SGHAT and CDR2 is FQDESV (reference sequence). This CDR3 spans 16 amino acids. The CDR3 reads CASTRGGLGVTGELFF. In nucleotides, the CDR3 is TGTGCCAGCACCAGGGGAGGGCTAGGAGTCACCGGGGAGCTGTTTTTT.

The genes are TRBV10-3 and TRBJ2-2, with D perhaps matching TRBD1 or TRBD2 (5 bases each). The V gene lost 2 bases and the J gene lost 11 bases, with 9 bases spanning the gap. Germline-derived CDR1 and CDR2 are ENHRY and SYGVKD. This CDR3 has 12 amino acids. The CDR3 DNA follows: TGTGCCATCAGTGAGGGGGGACGCGAGCTGTTTTTT. Amino acids: CAISEGGRELFF.

The chain carries TRBV18 and TRBJ2-5, with D maybe TRBD1 (5 bases). Per germline, CDR1 KGHSH and CDR2 LQKENI. Trimming took 3 bases from V and 4 from J, leaving 12 bases between them. CDR3 length equals 14 residues. Written as DNA, the CDR3 is TGTGCCAGCTCACCCCTCCCCCAGGGAGAGACCCAGTACTTC. Amino acids: CASSPLPQGETQYF. Full variable domain (rest looked up from reference TRBV18 and TRBJ2-5): NAGVMQNPRHLVRRRGQEARLRCSPMKGHSHVYWYRQLPEEGLKFMVYLQKENIIDESGMPKERFSAEFPKEGPSILRIQQVVRGDSAAYFCASSPLPQGETQYFGPGTRLLVL.

The rearrangement links TRBV5-1 to TRBJ2-7; 7 positions agree with TRBD1. Per germline, CDR1 SGHRS and CDR2 YFSETQ. This CDR3 spans 15 amino acids. Trimming took 0 bases from V and 7 from J; bases not matched to a gene: 10. The CDR3 sequence: CASSLEWGQSWEQYF. The CDR3 DNA reads TGCGCCAGCAGCTTGGAGTGGGGACAGTCTTGGGAGCAGTACTTC. Drawing the rest from reference TRBV5-1 and TRBJ2-7, the complete variable domain is KAGVTQTPRYLIKTRGQQVTLSCSPISGHRSVSWYQQTPGQGLQFLFEYFSETQRNKGNFPGRFSGRQFSNSRSEMNVSTLELGDSALYLCASSLEWGQSWEQYFGPGTRLTVT.

This chain joins TRBV10-2 and TRBJ2-7; TRBD2 agrees at 15 bases. V was clipped by 7 bases and J by 6 bases; unmatched bases: 7. Germline V gives CDR1 WSHSY, CDR2 SAAADI. CDR3 length: 15 residues. Written as DNA, the CDR3 is TGCGCCAGCACAGGTGGACTAGCGGGAGGGTTCGAGCAGTACTTC. Protein: CASTGGLAGGFEQYF.

In regard to this clone: Within the sample, other DNA sequences also encode this same CDR3. This chain uses TRBV2 with TRBJ2-3; 7 bases line up with TRBD2. CDR1 and CDR2 (germline): SNHLY, FYNNEI. This CDR3 region has 12 residues. V was clipped by 3 bases and J by 6 bases; unmatched bases: 0. The CDR3 DNA is TGTGCCAGCAGTGAGACTAGCGATACGCAGTATTTT. Residues: CASSETSDTQYF.

V is TRBV18 and J is TRBJ2-5; no definite D call. The DNA end is a closer match to TRBJ2-7, so the J assignment may be wrong. The CDR3 has 11 amino acids. The germline V gene encodes CDR1 KGHSH and CDR2 LQKENI. CDR3 region: CASSPEYEQYF. Written as DNA, the CDR3 is TGTGCCAGCTCACCAGAGTACGAGCAGTACTTC.

The V and J genes are TRBV7-3 and TRBJ2-6; D perhaps matches TRBD1 (6 bases). This CDR3 has 14 amino acids. Per germline, CDR1 SGHTA and CDR2 FQGTGA. Between the trimmed V and J ends, which lost 2 bases and 16 bases, there was a span of 18 bases. The DNA for the CDR3 is TGTGCCAGCAGCTTAGGGCAGGGGAATATCGAACTGACTTTC. It specifies CASSLGQGNIELTF.

The chain carries TRBV4-1 and TRBJ1-5; 8 nucleotides align to TRBD1. The CDR3 is made up of 14 amino acids. The J segment lost 6 bases and the V segment lost 2 bases, leaving 3 bases of the junction unmatched. The germline V gene encodes CDR1 MGHRA and CDR2 YSYEKL. The CDR3 loop reads CASSQTDRVQPQHF. CDR3 DNA: TGCGCCAGCAGCCAAACGGACAGGGTTCAGCCCCAGCATTTT.

The chain uses TRBV19 and TRBJ2-3; D perhaps matches TRBD1 (5 bases). Trimming stripped 6 bases from V and 4 bases from J, with 14 bases between. Germline V CDR1 and CDR2: LNHDA, SQIVND (reference sequence). The CDR3 totals 14 residues. The CDR3 DNA reads as TGTGCCAGTAGGATGGGGCAGGGCCCAGATACGCAGTATTTT. Its translation: CASRMGQGPDTQYF.

The chain uses TRBV2 and TRBJ1-4; 7 positions agree with TRBD1. The CDR3 sequence is 13 residues long. CDR1 and CDR2 from the germline V gene are SNHLY and FYNNEI. V lost 10 bases, J lost 4 bases, and 6 bases stayed unmatched. The CDR3 DNA follows: TGTGCCACTAGGGGACAGTTTAATGAAAAACTGTTTTTT. Protein sequence: CATRGQFNEKLFF.

V usage is TRBV29-1 and J usage is TRBJ2-5; D could derive from TRBD1 or TRBD2 (5 bases each). Germline assignment: CDR1 SQVTM and CDR2 ANQGSEA. The CDR3 is 18 residues long. V shed 0 bases and J shed 5 bases, with 25 bases lying between them. The CDR3 loop reads CSVEDRIPGPEAGETQYF. CDR3 DNA: TGCAGCGTTGAAGATCGTATACCGGGACCAGAAGCTGGGGAGACCCAGTACTTC.

In DNA, the CDR3 is TGTGCCAGCAGTTTGGTATCCCCCCCGAACACTGAAGCTTTCTTT. Its translation is CASSLVSPPNTEAFF. V usage is TRBV28 and J usage is TRBJ1-1; no reliable D call. Trimming removed 3 bases from V and 1 base from J, with 12 bases in between. This CDR3 comprises 15 residues. CDR1 MDHEN and CDR2 SYDVKM come from the germline V gene. The complete variable domain, with remaining parts taken from reference TRBV28 and TRBJ1-1, reads DVKVTQSSRYLVKRTGEKVFLECVQDMDHENMFWYRQDPGLGLRLIYFSYDVKMKEKGDIPEGYSVSREKKERFSLILESASTNQTSMYLCASSLVSPPNTEAFFGQGTRLTVV.

This clone was seen a few times. V gene TRBV4-2 combines with J gene TRBJ2-1; D is unclear. Germline V CDR1 and CDR2: LGHNA, YNFKEQ. The V and J ends lost 4 bases and 10 bases respectively, with 11 bases between them. The CDR3 has 12 amino acids. CDR3 sequence reads: CASSRLGVEQFF. DNA for the CDR3: TGTGCCAGCAGCCGCCTTGGGGTCGAGCAGTTCTTC.

The chain carries TRBV6-5 and TRBJ1-6; D is perhaps TRBD1 (6 bases). Germline loops: CDR1 MNHEY, CDR2 SVGAGI. The CDR3 spans 13 residues. Trimming took 5 bases from V and 11 from J, leaving 13 bases between them. The CDR3 region has the DNA TGTGCCAGCAGTGAAGCGCACAGGGCACCCCTCCACTTT. It encodes CASSEAHRAPLHF.